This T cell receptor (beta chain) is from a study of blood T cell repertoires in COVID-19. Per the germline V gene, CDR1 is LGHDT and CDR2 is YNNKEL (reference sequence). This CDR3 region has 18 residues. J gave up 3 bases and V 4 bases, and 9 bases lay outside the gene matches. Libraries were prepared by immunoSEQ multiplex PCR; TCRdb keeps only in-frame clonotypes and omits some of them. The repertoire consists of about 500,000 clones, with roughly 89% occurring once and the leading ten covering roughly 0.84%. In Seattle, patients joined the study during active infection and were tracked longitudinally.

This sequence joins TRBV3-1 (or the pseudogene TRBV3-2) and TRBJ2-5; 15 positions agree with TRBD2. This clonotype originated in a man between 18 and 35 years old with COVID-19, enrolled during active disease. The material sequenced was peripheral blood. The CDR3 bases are TGTGCCAGCAGCCGAGGACTAGCGGGGGGGCCGGCTGAAGAGACCCAGTACTTC. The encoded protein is CASSRGLAGGPAEETQYF.